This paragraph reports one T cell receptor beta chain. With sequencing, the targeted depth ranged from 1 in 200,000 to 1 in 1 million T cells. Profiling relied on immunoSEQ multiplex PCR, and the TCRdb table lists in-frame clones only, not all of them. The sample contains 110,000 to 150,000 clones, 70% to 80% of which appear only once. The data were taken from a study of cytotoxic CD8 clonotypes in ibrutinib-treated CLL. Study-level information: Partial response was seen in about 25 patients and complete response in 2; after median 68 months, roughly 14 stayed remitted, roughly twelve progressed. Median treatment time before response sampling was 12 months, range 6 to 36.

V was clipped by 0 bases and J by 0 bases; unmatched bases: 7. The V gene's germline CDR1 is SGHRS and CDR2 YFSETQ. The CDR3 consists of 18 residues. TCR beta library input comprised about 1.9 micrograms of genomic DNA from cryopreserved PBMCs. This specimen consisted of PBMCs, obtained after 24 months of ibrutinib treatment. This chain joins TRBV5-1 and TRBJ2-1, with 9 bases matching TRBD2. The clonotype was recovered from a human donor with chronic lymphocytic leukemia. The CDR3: CASSLVLAGVNSYNEQFF. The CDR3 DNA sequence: TGCGCCAGCAGCTTGGTGTTAGCGGGAGTTAACTCCTACAATGAGCAGTTCTTC. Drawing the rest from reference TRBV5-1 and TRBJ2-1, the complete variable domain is KAGVTQTPRYLIKTRGQQVTLSCSPISGHRSVSWYQQTPGQGLQFLFEYFSETQRNKGNFPGRFSGRQFSNSRSEMNVSTLELGDSALYLCASSLVLAGVNSYNEQFFGPGTRLTVL.